This T cell receptor beta chain was obtained from a study of regulatory T cells in long-lasting Graves disease. Study outcomes and limitations: Comparison showed that persistent patients shared more public clonotypes (roughly 2,700) than new patients (approximately 1,000).

Time point of the sample: newly diagnosed GD, antithyroid drugs for less than 3 months. Researchers made the TCR library from RNA that was extracted from PBMCs. According to the study, TCR beta libraries were built with iRepertoire HTBI primers and CDR3-region Arm-PCR. TCRdb re-called the multiplex PCR reads with MiXCR, one entry per CDR3 protein. Among a few hundred thousand distinct CDR3 sequences listed, 15% to 20% were seen once. In its sample, this clonotype was seen many times. Its antigen is undetermined. Germline V gene sequence: CDR1 SGHRS, CDR2 YFSETQ. V dropped 1 base and J dropped 3; count of bases not matched to a gene: 7. The CDR3 runs 16 residues. The sample was also reused in another study, on T cells in Graves' hyperthyroidism and ophthalmopathy.

The sample here was peripheral blood mononuclear cells (PBMCs), taken at new diagnosis, from a patient treated with antithyroid drugs. The origin of this receptor is a man in his forties with Graves disease. V and J are TRBV5-1 and TRBJ2-5; 9 positions match TRBD1. As DNA, the CDR3 is TGCGCCAGCAGCTTGTATGGGACAGGGATCGAAGAGACCCAGTACTTC. The encoded protein is CASSLYGTGIEETQYF.